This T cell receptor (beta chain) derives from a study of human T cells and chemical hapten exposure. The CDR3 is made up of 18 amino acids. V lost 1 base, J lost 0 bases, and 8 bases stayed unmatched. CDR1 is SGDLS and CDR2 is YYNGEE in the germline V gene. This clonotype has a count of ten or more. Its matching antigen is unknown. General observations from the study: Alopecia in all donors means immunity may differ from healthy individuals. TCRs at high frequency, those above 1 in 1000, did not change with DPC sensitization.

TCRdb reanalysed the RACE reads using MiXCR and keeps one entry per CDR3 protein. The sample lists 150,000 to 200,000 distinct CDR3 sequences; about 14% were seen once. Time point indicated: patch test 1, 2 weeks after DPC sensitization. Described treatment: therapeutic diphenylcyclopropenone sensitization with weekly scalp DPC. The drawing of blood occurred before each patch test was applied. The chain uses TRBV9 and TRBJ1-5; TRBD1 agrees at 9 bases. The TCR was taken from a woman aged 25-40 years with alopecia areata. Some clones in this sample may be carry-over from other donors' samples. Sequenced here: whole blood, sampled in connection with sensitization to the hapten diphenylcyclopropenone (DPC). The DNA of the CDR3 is TGTGCCAGCAGCGTACCGAAGGGGACAGGGACTAGCAATCAGCCCCAGCATTTT. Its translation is CASSVPKGTGTSNQPQHF.